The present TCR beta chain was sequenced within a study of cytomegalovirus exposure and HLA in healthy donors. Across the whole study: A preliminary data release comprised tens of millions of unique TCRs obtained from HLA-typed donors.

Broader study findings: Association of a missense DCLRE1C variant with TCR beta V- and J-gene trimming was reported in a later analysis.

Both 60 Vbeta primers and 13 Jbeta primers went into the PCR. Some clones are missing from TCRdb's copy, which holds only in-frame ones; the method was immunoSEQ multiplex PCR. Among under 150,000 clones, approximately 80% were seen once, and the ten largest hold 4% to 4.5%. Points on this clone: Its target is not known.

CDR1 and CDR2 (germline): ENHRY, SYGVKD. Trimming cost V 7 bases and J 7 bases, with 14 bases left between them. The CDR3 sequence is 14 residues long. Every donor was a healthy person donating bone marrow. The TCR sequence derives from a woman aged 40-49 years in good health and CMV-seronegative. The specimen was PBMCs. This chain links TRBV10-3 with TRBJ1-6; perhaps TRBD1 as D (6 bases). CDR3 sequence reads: CAITEKQGNSPLHF. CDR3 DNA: TGTGCCATCACAGAGAAGCAGGGGAATTCACCCCTCCACTTT.